This T cell receptor beta chain was sequenced in a study of response to subunit inactivated influenza vaccine. General study findings and limits: There was a suggestion from the authors that each seasonal influenza vaccination recruits few new T cells.

The CDR3 has 13 amino acids. Deletions cut 4 bases from V and 2 bases from J, with 6 bases between. The germline V gene encodes CDR1 SGHVS and CDR2 FQNEAQ. Comment on this clonotype: Its antigen is unidentified.

One entry per CDR3 protein, called by TCRdb with MiXCR from the RT-PCR reads. The repertoire has 170,000 or so distinct CDR3 sequences, about 10% of them found once; the top ten carry roughly a third. The clonotype comes from a man aged 50 to 69 who received an inactivated influenza vaccine. The chain recombines TRBV7-8 with TRBJ2-1; the D is unclear. Sequencing used CD8+ T cells sorted from PBMCs, obtained approximately 25 months after vaccination. CDR3 DNA sequence: TGTGCCAGCAGCTATAGGACCTACAATGAGCAGTTCTTC. Encoded protein: CASSYRTYNEQFF.